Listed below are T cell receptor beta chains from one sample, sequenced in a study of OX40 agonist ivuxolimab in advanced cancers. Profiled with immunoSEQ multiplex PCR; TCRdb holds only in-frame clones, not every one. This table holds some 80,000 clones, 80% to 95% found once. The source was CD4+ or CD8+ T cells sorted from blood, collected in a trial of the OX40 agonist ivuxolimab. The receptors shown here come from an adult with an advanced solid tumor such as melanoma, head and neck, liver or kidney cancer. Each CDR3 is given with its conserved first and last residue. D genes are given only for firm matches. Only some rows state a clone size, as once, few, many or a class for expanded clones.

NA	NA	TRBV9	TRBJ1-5	TGTGCCAGCAGCGTAGGGGGGTGGAATCAGCCCCAGCATTTT	CASSVGGWNQPQHF
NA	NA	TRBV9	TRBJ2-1	TGTGCCAGCAGCGTCGGCTCCGGGGCCTACAATGAGCAGTTCTTC	CASSVGSGAYNEQFF
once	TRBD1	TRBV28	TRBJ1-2	TGTGCCAGCAGCCTCGATGGGACAGGGATCTTGGATGGCTACACCTTC	CASSLDGTGILDGYTF
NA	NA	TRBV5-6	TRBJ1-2	TGTGCCAGCAGCTTGGCCGGGGGTGGCTACACCTTC	CASSLAGGGYTF
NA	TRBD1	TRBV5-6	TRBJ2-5	TGTGCCAGCAGCTGGGAGACAGGGGAAGAGACCCAGTACTTC	CASSWETGEETQYF
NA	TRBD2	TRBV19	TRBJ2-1	TGTGCCAGTAGTATAGATACTAGCGGGGGTTACAATGAGCAGTTCTTC	CASSIDTSGGYNEQFF
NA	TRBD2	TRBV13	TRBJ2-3	TGTGCCAGCAGCTTGGGGACTAGCGGGGGGGCCGAAGATACGCAGTATTTT	CASSLGTSGGAEDTQYF
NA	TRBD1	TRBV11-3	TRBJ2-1	TGTGCCAGCAGCTTAGACCCGCGACAGGGGTGGAATGAGCAGTTCTTC	CASSLDPRQGWNEQFF
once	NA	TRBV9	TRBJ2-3	TGTGCCAGCAGCGTAGACTCAGGGGTTTATTCGGATACGCAGTATTTT	CASSVDSGVYSDTQYF
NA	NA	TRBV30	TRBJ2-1	TGTGCCTTAGGAGAGCGGAGCTCCTACAATGAGCAGTTCTTC	CALGERSSYNEQFF
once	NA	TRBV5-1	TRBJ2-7	TGCGCCAGCAGCTTGGAGGCAGGGCCCAGCTACGAGCAGTACTTC	CASSLEAGPSYEQYF
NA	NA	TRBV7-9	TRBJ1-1	TGTGCCAGCAGCTTAGGCAGTCAGGAAGCTTTCTTT	CASSLGSQEAFF
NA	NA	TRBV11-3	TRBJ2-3	TGTGCCAGCAGCCCTCGGGATACGCAGTATTTT	CASSPRDTQYF
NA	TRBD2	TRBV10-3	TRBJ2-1	TGTGCCATCAGGGGGACTAGCGGGGGCCAATCCTACAATGAGCAGTTCTTC	CAIRGTSGGQSYNEQFF
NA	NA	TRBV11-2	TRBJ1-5	TGTGCCAGCAGCTTGGGGGAGACAGGATATAGCAATCAGCCCCAGCATTTT	CASSLGETGYSNQPQHF
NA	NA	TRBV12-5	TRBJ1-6	TGTGCTAGTGCCCTCCGGGACCCAGGCGCACCCCTCCACTTT	CASALRDPGAPLHF
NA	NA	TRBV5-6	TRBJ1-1	TGTGCCAGCAGCCAAGGGGGTACTGAAGCTTTCTTT	CASSQGGTEAFF
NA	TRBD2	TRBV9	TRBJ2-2	TGTGCCAGCAGCGTTCCGCTAGCGGGGGGGGAAAACACCGGGGAGCTGTTTTTT	CASSVPLAGGENTGELFF
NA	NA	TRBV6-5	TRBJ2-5	TGTGCCAGCAGTTACTCGCAGGGACGGACAGAGACCCAGTACTTC	CASSYSQGRTETQYF
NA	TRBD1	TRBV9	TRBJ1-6	TGTGCCAGCAGCCCTCCAGGGGGGTATAATTCACCCCTCCACTTT	CASSPPGGYNSPLHF
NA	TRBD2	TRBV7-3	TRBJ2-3	TGTGCCAGCAGCTTAGCGGGGGGTAGCACAGATACGCAGTATTTT	CASSLAGGSTDTQYF
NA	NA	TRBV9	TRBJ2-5	TGTGCCAGCACCGCGGACTATTACACAGAGACCCAGTACTTC	CASTADYYTETQYF
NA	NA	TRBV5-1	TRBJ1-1	TGCGCCTCCGGCGGACTGAACACTGAAGCTTTCTTT	CASGGLNTEAFF
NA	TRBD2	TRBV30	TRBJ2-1	TGTGCCTGGTCATCCGGGACTAGCGATCCCAATGAGCAGTTCTTC	CAWSSGTSDPNEQFF
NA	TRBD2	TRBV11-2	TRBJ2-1	TGTGCCAGCAGCCCGACTAGCGGGGGGGCCAACAATGAGCAGTTCTTC	CASSPTSGGANNEQFF
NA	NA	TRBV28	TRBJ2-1	TGTGCCAGCAGTTTCAGTGAGCAGTTCTTC	CASSFSEQFF
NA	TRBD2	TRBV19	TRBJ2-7	TGTGCCAGTAGTATCCTCCCGGGACTAGTTTCCGAGCAGTACTTC	CASSILPGLVSEQYF
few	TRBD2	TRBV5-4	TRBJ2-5	TGTGCCAGCAGCTTTATTCCGCCGACTAGCGTGGTCTGGGAGACCCAGTACTTC	CASSFIPPTSVVWETQYF
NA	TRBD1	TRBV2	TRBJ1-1	TGTGCCGGCCGGACAGGGACTTCGAGCACTGAAGCTTTCTTT	CAGRTGTSSTEAFF
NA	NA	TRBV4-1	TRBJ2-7	TGCGCCAGCAGCCAAGAGAATCGGGCCTACGAGCAGTACTTC	CASSQENRAYEQYF
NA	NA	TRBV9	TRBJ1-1	TGTGCCAGCAGCCCCTCGGGGAGCGGGTACACTGAAGCTTTCTTT	CASSPSGSGYTEAFF
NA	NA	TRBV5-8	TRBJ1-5	TGTGCCAGCAGCTTGGGTCAGCCCCAGCATTTT	CASSLGQPQHF
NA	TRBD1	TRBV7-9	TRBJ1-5	TGTGCCAGCAGCTTAGCGCACAGGGGGATGGATCAGCCCCAGCATTTT	CASSLAHRGMDQPQHF
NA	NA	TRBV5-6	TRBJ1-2	TGTGCCAGCAGCTGGGCTGATGCAGGGATGCATGGCTACACCTTC	CASSWADAGMHGYTF
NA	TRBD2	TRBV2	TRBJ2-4	TGTGCCAGCAGTGAAAAGCTAGCGGGGGGCCTAGCCAAAAACATTCAGTACTTC	CASSEKLAGGLAKNIQYF
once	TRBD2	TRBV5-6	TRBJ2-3	TGTGCCAGCAGCTTGGGTCGGGGGGGCAATACAGATACGCAGTATTTT	CASSLGRGGNTDTQYF
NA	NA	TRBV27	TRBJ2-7	TGTGCCAGCAGTTTATCGCTAGGGATGTGGTACGAGCAGTACTTC	CASSLSLGMWYEQYF
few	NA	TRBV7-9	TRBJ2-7	TGTGCCAGCAGCACCCCGGGGAACGAGCAGTACTTC	CASSTPGNEQYF
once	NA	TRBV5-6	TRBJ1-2	TGTGCCAGCAGTTTGCGAGTCGGCGGGACCTATGGCTACACCTTC	CASSLRVGGTYGYTF
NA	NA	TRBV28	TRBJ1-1	TGTGCCAGCCGGTACGGTCACAGGGAGAACACTGAAGCTTTCTTT	CASRYGHRENTEAFF
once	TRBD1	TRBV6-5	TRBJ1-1	TGTGCCAGCAGCCCCGGACAGGGTTGGACTGAAGCTTTCTTT	CASSPGQGWTEAFF
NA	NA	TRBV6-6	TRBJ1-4	TGTGCCAGCAGTTCCCCACGGGGTGTCGATGAAAAACTGTTTTTT	CASSSPRGVDEKLFF
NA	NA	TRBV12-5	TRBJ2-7	TGTGCTAGTGGTTCTCCTCTGCTTCTCGAGCAGTACTTC	CASGSPLLLEQYF
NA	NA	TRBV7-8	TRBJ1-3	TGTGCCAGCAGCTTATGGGGGAGCCCCTCTGGAAACACCATATATTTT	CASSLWGSPSGNTIYF
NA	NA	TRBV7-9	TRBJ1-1	TGTGCCAGCAGCTTTGAAGCTTTCTTT	CASSFEAFF
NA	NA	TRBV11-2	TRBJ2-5	TGTGCCAGCAGCTTAGGTACAGGGCGAGAGACCCAGTACTTC	CASSLGTGRETQYF
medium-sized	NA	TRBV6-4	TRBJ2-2	TGTGCCAGCAGTGACGGGGACACCGGGGAGCTGTTTTTT	CASSDGDTGELFF
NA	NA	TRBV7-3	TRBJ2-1	TGTGCCAGCAGCTTAATTCGCAGAACTTACAATGAGCAGTTCTTC	CASSLIRRTYNEQFF